The source of this TCR beta chain is a study of blood T cells in healthy people across ages. The wider study: About one barcoded TCR beta cDNA was captured per two T cells. Study results and limitations: Donors of long life had a larger count of naive CD4+ cells and greater diversity than aged donors. Roughly linear declines in TCR beta diversity per million T cells occurred with age.

The CDR3 consists of 15 residues. The germline V gene has CDR1 WNHNN and CDR2 SYGVQD (reference sequence). Total RNA extraction produced at least 5 micrograms (per sample) for the study. A second about 7 to 11 cycle PCR used barcoded and J-beta primers. Each CDR3 protein is one row after TCRdb ran MiXCR on the 5' RACE reads. In the table there are about 1.6 million distinct CDR3 sequences, 30% to 35% of which are singletons. About this clonotype: Its specificity is unknown. One end of the junction varies from germline; a read error may be responsible.

This clonotype was sampled from a woman aged 25-40 years in good health. Sequencing was carried out using blood. The rearrangement links TRBV10-1 to TRBJ2-1, with TRBD2 identical over 13 bases. In nucleotides, the CDR3 is TGCGCCAGCAGTCCCGGGACTAGCGGGAACAATGAGCAGTGCTTC. Encoded protein: CASSPGTSGNNEQCF.